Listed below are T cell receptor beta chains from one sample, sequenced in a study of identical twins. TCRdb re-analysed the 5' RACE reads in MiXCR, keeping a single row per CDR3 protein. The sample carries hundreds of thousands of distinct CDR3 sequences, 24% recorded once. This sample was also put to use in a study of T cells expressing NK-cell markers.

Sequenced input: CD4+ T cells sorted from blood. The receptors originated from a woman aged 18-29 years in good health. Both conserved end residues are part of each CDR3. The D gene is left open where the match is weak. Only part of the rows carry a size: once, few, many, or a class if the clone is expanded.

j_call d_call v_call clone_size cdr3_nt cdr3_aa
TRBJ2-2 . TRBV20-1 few TGCAGTGCTCTTCCCGGCGGGGCGGGGGAGCTGTTTTTT CSALPGGAGELFF
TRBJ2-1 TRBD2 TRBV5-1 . TGCGCCAGCAGCTCAGCGGGGGGATTCTCCTACAATGAGCAGTTCTTC CASSSAGGFSYNEQFF
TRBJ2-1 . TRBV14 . TGTGCCAGCAGCCAAGGGTACCCCAACAATGAGCAGTTCTTC CASSQGYPNNEQFF
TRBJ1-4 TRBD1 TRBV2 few TGTGCCAGCAGTGCGGCAGGGGGGCGCGAAAAACTGTTTTTT CASSAAGGREKLFF
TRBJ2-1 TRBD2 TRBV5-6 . TGTGCCAGCAGCCGACCGGGACTAGCCCACAATGAGCAGTTCTTC CASSRPGLAHNEQFF
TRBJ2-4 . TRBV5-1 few TGCGCCAGCGCGCTCGGGCAAGCCAAAAACATTCAGTACTTC CASALGQAKNIQYF
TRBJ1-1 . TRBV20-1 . TGCAGTGCTAGAGTAAGGGTTATGAACACTGAAGCTTTCTTT CSARVRVMNTEAFF
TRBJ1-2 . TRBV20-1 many TGCAGTGCTACGGACAGATATGGCTACACCTTC CSATDRYGYTF
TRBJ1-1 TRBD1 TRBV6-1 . TGTGCCAGCAGGGCAAGACAGGGGGTGTCTGAAGCTTTCTTT CASRARQGVSEAFF
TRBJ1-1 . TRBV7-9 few TGTGCCAGCAGCTTAGCGAGATTGAACACTGAAGCTTTCTTT CASSLARLNTEAFF
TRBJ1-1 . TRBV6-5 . TGTGCCAGCAGTTACCGACGGACTTGGGGGCAAGACACTGAAGCTTTCTTT CASSYRRTWGQDTEAFF
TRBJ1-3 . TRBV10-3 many TGTGCCATCATGGATCCAGGGAATAGTGGAAACACCATATATTTT CAIMDPGNSGNTIYF
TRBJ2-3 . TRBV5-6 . TGTGCCAGCAGCTACATAGAAACTAGCACAGATACGCAGTATTTT CASSYIETSTDTQYF
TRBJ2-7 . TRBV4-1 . TGCGCCAGCAGCCAAGAACGTGGGTTAACCGGGACACTTTTATACGAGCAGTACTTC CASSQERGLTGTLLYEQYF
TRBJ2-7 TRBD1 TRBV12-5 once TGTGCTAGTGGTTTCAGTGGGACAGGCGAGCAGTACTTC CASGFSGTGEQYF
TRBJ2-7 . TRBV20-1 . TGCAGTATCTCCCCCATTGGGACCGGTACCTACGAGCAGTACTTC CSISPIGTGTYEQYF
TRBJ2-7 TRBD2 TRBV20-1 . TGCAGTGCTCAGCGGGGTCGGTACGAGCAGTACTTC CSAQRGRYEQYF
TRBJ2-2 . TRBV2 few TGTGCCAGCAAACGGGACTCTCCGGGCACCGGGGAGCTGTTTTTT CASKRDSPGTGELFF
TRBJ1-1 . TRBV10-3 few TGTGCCATCAGTGAGTCGAAGGGCCAGAACACTGAAGCTTTCTTT CAISESKGQNTEAFF
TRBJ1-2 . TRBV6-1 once TGTGCCAGCAGTGGCGGACGGCTCTTTGAGTTCTATGGCTACACCTTC CASSGGRLFEFYGYTF
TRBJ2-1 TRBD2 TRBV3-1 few TGTGCCAGCAGCCACGCGGGGGGGCCGGTCAATGAGCAGTTCTTC CASSHAGGPVNEQFF
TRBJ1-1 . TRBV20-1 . TGCAGTGCCAGCGGGGGAGCTGGGACTGAAGCTTTCTTT CSASGGAGTEAFF
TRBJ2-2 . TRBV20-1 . TGCAGTGCTAGAATGAGTAGAAAGGACACCGGGGAGCTGTTTTTT CSARMSRKDTGELFF
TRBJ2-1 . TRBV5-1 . TGCGCCAGCAGCCCATCGATGGCGGGCCGCAATGAGCAGTTCTTC CASSPSMAGRNEQFF
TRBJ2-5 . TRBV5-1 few TGCGCCAGCAGCTTGCGATTCGAAGAGACCCAGTACTTC CASSLRFEETQYF
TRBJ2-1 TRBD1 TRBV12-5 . TGTGCTAGTGGTTTGGGTCTGGAGACAGGGGCCAGGAGGGACCTCTACAATGAGCAGTTCTTC CASGLGLETGARRDLYNEQFF
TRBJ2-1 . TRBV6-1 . TGTGCCAGCAGGTCATCACATGACAGGCTTTACAATGAGCAGTTCTTC CASRSSHDRLYNEQFF
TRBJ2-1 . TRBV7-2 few TGTGCCAGCAGCTTAGGGACATTACGGGGTGAGCAGTTCTTC CASSLGTLRGEQFF
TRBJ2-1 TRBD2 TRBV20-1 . TGCAGTGCTAGGGACGGGAGGGCGAATGAGCAGTTCTTC CSARDGRANEQFF
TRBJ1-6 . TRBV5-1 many TGCGCCAGCAGCCCGGACCCTAATTCACCCCTCCACTTT CASSPDPNSPLHF
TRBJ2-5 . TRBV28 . TGTGCCAGCAGTTTAAGGGGGCGGGGCCAAGAGACCCAGTACTTC CASSLRGRGQETQYF
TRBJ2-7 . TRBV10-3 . TGTGCCATCAGTGAGACCCGGGATCGCCACGAGCAGTACTTC CAISETRDRHEQYF
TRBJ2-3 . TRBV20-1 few TGCAGTGCCGGCCGGGACGGCTTCACAGATACGCAGTATTTT CSAGRDGFTDTQYF
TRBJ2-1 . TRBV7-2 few TGTGCCAGCAGCCCGACTGGACTAGAGCAGTTCTTC CASSPTGLEQFF
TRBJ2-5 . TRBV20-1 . TGCAGTGCTACCTGGGAGACCCAGTACTTC CSATWETQYF
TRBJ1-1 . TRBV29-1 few TGCAGCGTCGCTCGGACGGGGGAAGCTTTCTTT CSVARTGEAFF
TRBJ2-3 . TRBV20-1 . TGCAGTGCTCGTTGGAGTGCCGGGCCGCAGTATTTT CSARWSAGPQYF
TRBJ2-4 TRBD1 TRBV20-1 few TGCAGTGCTGGGGTGGGACAGGGCCCAAACATTCAGTACTTC CSAGVGQGPNIQYF
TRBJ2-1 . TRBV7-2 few TGTGCCAGCAGCTTAGCCCTTGGGGGGAGCGGGTCCGGGGATGAGCAGTTCTTC CASSLALGGSGSGDEQFF
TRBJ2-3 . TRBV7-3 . TGTGCCAGCAGCTTAAATGGCGGACGCACAGATACGCAGTATTTT CASSLNGGRTDTQYF
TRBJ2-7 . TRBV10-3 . TGTGCCATCAGGTCGACAGGAGGTGACGAGCAGTACTTC CAIRSTGGDEQYF
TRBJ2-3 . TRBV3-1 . TGTGCCAGCAGCCAGGCAGGTACGCAGTATTTT CASSQAGTQYF
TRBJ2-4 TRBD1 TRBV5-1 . TGCGCCAGCAAGGTGGGAACAGGGGTAAACATTCAGTACTTC CASKVGTGVNIQYF
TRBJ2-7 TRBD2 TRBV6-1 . TGTGCCACTAGCGGGGGTGGTTTCTCCTACGAGCAGTACTTC CATSGGGFSYEQYF
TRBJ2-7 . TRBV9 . TGTGCCAGCAGTGCCCTCGGACAAGGAGACGACGAGCAGTACTTC CASSALGQGDDEQYF
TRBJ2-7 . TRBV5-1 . TGCGCCAGCACCGACACCCGGGGGCCCTACGAGCAGTACTTC CASTDTRGPYEQYF